This T cell receptor beta chain is drawn from a study of blood T cells in healthy people across ages. Points from the study as a whole: Diversity figures derived from one million T cells were judged to underestimate the true value. Researchers said unsorted PBMCs prevented a conclusive naive versus antigen-experienced comparison.

Alongside a J-beta primer mix, a sample-barcoded 5' primer served in a second PCR lasting 7 to 11 cycles. At least 2.5 million CDR3-containing paired-end reads were obtained per sample. TCRdb processed the 5' RACE reads anew with MiXCR; each CDR3 protein has one entry. This table has approximately 700,000 distinct CDR3 sequences, 32% appearing once. Looked up from germline, CDR1 is DFQATT and CDR2 is SNEGSKA (reference sequence). This CDR3 region has 13 residues. V lost 5 bases and J lost 1, with 11 bases in between. As for this clonotype: No antigen is known for it.

The receptor's source is a woman of 80 years or more in good health. Sequencing was done on a sample of blood. J is TRBJ2-5 and V is TRBV20-1; D assignment may be TRBD1 or TRBD2 (5 bases each). CDR3 residues: CSAFRGGQETQYF. DNA of the CDR3: TGCAGTGCTTTTCGTGGGGGCCAAGAGACCCAGTACTTC.